The present T cell receptor (beta chain) was sequenced within a study of T cell changes during pregnancy in multiple sclerosis. Some clones are missing from TCRdb's copy, which holds only in-frame ones; the method was immunoSEQ multiplex PCR. The data hold tens of thousands of clones, with about nine tenths observed a single time. The sample consisted of CD4+ T cells from peripheral blood mononuclear cells, taken in the second trimester of pregnancy. This TCR derives from a female donor with multiple sclerosis, enrolled in a pregnancy study.

The CDR3 region has the DNA TGTGCCAGCAGCATGCGGGACTTGAGCGCTTCACCCCTCCACTTT. It translates to CASSMRDLSASPLHF. The rearrangement uses TRBV5-6 and TRBJ1-6; TRBD1 might be the D (5 bases). This CDR3 comprises 15 residues. Trimming removed 4 bases from V and 9 bases from J, with 17 bases in between. The germline V gene has CDR1 SGHDT and CDR2 YYEEEE.